This note documents a single T cell receptor beta chain sequence. The sample originates from a study of tumor-infiltrating lymphocytes in oesophageal squamous cell carcinoma. With V trimmed by 5 bases and J by 3 bases, 5 bases remained unmatched. The CDR3 loop spans 16 amino acids. From the PCR reads, TCRdb called clonotypes with MiXCR, one entry per CDR3 protein. Found here are about 10,000 distinct CDR3 sequences, about 60% of them singletons; the top ten hold around 25%. The chain employs TRBV12-3 or TRBV12-4 and TRBJ2-3; 13 bases match TRBD2. The receptor's source is a male donor with esophageal squamous cell carcinoma. The sample was esophageal tumor tissue. The CDR3 spells CASSPRTSGRTDTQYF. The CDR3 DNA sequence: TGTGCCAGCAGTCCTAGGACTAGCGGGAGAACAGATACGCAGTATTTT.